Listed here is a single T cell receptor beta chain. Antigen unknown. The data were taken from a study of T cell responses to AZD1222 COVID-19 vaccine. Trimming took 7 bases from V and 9 from J; bases not matched to a gene: 5. From germline, CDR1 is LNHDA and CDR2 SQIVND (reference sequence). This CDR3 has 14 amino acids. Overall study results and limits: Spike-specific TCRs gained breadth and depth after people received two AZD1222 doses. Nearly half of spike-specific TCRs reportedly target variant regions that are unmutated in the B.1.351 and B.1.1.7 variants.

The repertoire was sequenced with immunoSEQ multiplex PCR; TCRdb's copy has only in-frame clones and lacks some. This table has 150,000 to 200,000 clones, 85% to 95% appearing once. Here the sequenced sample was peripheral blood, taken 28 days after the second AZD1222 dose. The receptor was derived from an adult who received the AZD1222 COVID-19 vaccine. The rearrangement joins TRBV19 to TRBJ2-1; TRBD2 matches at 14 bases. The CDR3 nucleotides read TGTGCCAGTAAAGAGGGACTAGCGGGAGTTGAGCAGTTCTTC. Amino acid sequence: CASKEGLAGVEQFF.